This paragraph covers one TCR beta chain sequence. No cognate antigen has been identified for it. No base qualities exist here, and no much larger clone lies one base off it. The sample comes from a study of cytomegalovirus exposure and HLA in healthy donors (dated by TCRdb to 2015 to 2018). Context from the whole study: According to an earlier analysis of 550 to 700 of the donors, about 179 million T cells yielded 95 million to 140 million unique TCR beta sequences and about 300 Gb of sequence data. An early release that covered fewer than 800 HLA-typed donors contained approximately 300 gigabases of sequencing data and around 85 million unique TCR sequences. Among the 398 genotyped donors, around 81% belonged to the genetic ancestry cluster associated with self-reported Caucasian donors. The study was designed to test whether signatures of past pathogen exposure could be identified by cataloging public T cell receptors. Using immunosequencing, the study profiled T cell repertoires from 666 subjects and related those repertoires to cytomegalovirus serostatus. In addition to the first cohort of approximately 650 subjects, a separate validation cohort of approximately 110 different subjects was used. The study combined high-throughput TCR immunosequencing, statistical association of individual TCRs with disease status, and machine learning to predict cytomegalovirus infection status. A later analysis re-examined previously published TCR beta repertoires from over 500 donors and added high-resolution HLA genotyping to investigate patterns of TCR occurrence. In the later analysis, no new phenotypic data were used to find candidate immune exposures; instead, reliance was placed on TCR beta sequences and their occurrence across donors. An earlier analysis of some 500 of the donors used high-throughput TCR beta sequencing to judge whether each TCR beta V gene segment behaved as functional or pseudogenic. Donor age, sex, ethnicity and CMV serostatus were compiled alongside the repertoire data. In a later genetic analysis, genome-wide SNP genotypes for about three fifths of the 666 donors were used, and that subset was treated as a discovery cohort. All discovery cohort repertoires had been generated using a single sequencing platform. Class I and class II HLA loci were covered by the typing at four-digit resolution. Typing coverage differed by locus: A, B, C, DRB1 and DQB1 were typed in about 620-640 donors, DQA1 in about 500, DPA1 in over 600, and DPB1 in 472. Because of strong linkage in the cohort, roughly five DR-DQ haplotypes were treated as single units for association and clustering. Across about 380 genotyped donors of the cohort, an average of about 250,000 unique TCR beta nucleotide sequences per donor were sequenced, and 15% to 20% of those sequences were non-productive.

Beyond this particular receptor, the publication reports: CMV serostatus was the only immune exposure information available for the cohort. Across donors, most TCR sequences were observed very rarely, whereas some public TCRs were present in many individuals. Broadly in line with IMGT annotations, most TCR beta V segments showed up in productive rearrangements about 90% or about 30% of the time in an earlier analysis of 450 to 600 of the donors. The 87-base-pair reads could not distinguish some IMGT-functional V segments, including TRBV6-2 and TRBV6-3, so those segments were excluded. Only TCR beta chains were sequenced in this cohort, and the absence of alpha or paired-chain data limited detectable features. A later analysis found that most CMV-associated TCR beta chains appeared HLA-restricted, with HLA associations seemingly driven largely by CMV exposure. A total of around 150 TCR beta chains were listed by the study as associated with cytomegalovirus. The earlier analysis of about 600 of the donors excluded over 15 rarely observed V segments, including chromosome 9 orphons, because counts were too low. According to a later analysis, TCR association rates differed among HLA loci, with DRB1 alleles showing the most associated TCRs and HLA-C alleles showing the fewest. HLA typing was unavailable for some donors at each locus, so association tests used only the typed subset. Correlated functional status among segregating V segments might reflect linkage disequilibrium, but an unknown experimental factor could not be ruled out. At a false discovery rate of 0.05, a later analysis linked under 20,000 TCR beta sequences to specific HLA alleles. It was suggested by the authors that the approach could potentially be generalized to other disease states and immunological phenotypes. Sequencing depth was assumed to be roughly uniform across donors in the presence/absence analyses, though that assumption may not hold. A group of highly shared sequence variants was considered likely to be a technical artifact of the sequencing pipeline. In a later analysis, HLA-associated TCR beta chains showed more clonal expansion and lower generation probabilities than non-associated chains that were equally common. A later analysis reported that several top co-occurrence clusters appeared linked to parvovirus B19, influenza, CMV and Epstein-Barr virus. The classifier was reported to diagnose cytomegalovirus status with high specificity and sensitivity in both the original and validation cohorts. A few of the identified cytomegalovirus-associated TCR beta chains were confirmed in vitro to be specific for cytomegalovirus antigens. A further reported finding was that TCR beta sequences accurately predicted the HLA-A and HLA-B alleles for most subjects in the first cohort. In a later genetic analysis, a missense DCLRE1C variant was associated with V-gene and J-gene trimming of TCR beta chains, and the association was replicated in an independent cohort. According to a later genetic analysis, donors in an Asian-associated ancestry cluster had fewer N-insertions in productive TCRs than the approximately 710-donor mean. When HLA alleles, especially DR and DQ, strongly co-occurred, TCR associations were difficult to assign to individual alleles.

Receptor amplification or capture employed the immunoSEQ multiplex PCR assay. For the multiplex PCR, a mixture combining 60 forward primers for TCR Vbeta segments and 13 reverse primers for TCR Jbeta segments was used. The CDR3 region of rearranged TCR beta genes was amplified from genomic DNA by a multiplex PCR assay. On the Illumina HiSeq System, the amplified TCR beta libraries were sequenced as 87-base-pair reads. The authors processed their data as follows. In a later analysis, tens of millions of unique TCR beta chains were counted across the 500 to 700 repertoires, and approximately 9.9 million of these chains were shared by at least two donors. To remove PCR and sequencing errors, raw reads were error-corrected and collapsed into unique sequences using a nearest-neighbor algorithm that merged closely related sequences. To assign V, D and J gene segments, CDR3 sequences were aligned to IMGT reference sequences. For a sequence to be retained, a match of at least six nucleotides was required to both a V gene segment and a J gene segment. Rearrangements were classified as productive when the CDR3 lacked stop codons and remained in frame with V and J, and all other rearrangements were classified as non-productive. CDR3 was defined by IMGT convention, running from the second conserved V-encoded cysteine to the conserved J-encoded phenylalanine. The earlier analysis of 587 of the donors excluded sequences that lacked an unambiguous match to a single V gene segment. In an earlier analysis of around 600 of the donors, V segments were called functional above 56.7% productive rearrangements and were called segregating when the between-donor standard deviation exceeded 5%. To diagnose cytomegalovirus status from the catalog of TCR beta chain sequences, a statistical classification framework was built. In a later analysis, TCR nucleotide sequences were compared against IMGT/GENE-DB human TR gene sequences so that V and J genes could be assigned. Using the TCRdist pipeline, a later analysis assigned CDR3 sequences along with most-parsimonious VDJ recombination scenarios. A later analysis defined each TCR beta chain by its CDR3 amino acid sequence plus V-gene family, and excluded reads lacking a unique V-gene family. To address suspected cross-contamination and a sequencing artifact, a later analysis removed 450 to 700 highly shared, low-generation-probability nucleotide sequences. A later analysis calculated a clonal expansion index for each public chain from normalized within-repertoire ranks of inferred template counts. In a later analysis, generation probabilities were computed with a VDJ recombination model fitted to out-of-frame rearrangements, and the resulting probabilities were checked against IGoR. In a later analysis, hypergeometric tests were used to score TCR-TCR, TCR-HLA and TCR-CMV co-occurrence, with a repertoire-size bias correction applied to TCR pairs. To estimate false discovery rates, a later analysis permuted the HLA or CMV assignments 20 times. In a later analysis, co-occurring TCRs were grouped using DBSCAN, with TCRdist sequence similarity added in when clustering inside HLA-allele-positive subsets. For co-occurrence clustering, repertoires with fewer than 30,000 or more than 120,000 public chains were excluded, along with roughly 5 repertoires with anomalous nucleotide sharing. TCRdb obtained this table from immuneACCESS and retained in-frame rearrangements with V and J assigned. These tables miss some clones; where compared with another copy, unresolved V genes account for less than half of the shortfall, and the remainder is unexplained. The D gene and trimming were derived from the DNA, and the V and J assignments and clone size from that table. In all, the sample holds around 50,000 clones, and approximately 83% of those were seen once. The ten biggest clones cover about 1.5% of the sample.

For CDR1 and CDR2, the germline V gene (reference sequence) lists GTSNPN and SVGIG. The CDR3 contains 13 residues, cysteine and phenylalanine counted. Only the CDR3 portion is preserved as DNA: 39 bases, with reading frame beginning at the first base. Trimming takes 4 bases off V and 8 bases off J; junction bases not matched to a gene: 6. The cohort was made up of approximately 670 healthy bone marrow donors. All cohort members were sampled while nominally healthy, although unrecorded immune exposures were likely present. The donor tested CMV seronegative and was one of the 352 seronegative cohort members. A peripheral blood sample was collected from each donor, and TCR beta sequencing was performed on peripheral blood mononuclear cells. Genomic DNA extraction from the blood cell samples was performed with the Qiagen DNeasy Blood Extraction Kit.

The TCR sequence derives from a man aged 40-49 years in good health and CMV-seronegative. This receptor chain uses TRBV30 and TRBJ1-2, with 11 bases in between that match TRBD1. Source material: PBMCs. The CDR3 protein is CAWTRTGGYGYTF. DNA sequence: TGTGCCTGGACCAGGACAGGGGGCTACGGCTACACCTTC. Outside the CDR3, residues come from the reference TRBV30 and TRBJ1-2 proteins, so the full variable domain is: SQTIHQWPATLVQPVGSPLSLECTVEGTSNPNLYWYRQAAGRGLQLLFYSVGIGQISSEVPQNLSASRPQDRQFILSSKKLLLSDSGFYLCAWTRTGGYGYTFGSGTRLTVV.